This T cell receptor (beta chain) was sequenced during a study of cytomegalovirus exposure and HLA in healthy donors. Broader study findings: With high specificity and sensitivity, the classifier reportedly diagnosed cytomegalovirus status. Most observed TCR sequences were rare, whereas some public TCRs were detected in many donors. In vitro confirmation showed three CMV-associated chains to be CMV antigen specific.

60 Vbeta and 13 Jbeta primers were used in PCR. Here immunoSEQ multiplex PCR was the method, and the copy in TCRdb shows in-frame clones only, minus some. In total, the table holds 100,000 to 150,000 clones. Turning to this clone: Its target is not known.

Losses at the gene ends were 3 bases for V and 4 bases for J; bases not matched to a gene: 6. CDR3 size: 17 residues. The germline CDR1 and CDR2 sequences are SGHTA and FQGTGA. At collection, donors were nominally healthy, but unrecorded immune exposures were probable. The V call is TRBV7-3, the J call TRBJ2-3, with TRBD2 matching 14 bases. The receptor comes from a middle-aged woman in good health and CMV-seropositive. Sample: PBMCs. The CDR3 coding sequence is TGTGCCAGCAGCTTCGTAGGGACTAGCGGGAGTCCAGATACGCAGTATTTT. Translation gives CASSFVGTSGSPDTQYF. Variable domain in full (rest from reference TRBV7-3 and TRBJ2-3): GAGVSQTPSNKVTEKGKYVELRCDPISGHTALYWYRQSLGQGPEFLIYFQGTGAADDSGLPNDRFFAVRPEGSVSTLKIQRTERGDSAVYLCASSFVGTSGSPDTQYFGPGTRLTVL.